The clone carrying this T cell receptor (beta chain) was counted between two and nine times. The sample belongs to a study of regulatory T cells in long-lasting Graves disease. The V gene's germline CDR1 is DFQATT and CDR2 SNEGSKA (reference sequence). Trimming left V 2 bases short and J 1 base short, with 8 bases between. This CDR3 has 13 amino acids. Regarding time point: newly diagnosed GD, antithyroid drugs for less than 3 months. RNA isolated from PBMCs was used to make the TCR library. American Thyroid Association guidelines served as the basis for diagnosing Graves' disease. Researchers made TCR beta libraries by using iRepertoire HTBI primers and running Arm-PCR on CDR3 regions. TCRdb re-called the multiplex PCR reads with MiXCR, one entry per CDR3 protein. Of hundreds of thousands of distinct CDR3 sequences listed, about 16% were seen once; the top ten hold 25%. These data were also reused for a study on T cells in Graves' hyperthyroidism and ophthalmopathy.

This material consisted of peripheral blood mononuclear cells (PBMCs), taken at new diagnosis, from a patient treated with antithyroid drugs. The chain recombines TRBV20-1 with TRBJ2-5; D ambiguous. This receptor was identified in a middle-aged woman with Graves disease. CDR3 sequence reads: CSARHGLQETQYF. CDR3 nucleotides: TGCAGTGCTAGACATGGGCTCCAAGAGACCCAGTACTTC.